Presented here are 27 T cell receptor beta chains from one specimen sequenced in a study of OX40 agonist ivuxolimab in advanced cancers. Clones were sequenced by immunoSEQ multiplex PCR, and TCRdb holds only the in-frame ones, with some missing. The sample lists approximately 100,000 clones; under 90% were seen once. This specimen was CD4+ or CD8+ T cells sorted from blood, taken in a trial of the OX40 agonist ivuxolimab. These TCRs come from an adult with an advanced solid tumor such as melanoma, head and neck, liver or kidney cancer.

The J gene is TRBJ2-7, the V gene TRBV30; TRBD1 might be the D (5 bases). The V gene lost 0 bases and the J gene lost 1 base, with 7 bases spanning the gap. The CDR3 runs to 13 residues. Per germline, CDR1 GTSNPN and CDR2 SVGIG (reference sequence). In nucleotides, the CDR3 is TGTGCCTGGAGTGTACAGGCATCCTACGAGCAGTACTTC. This gives the protein CAWSVQASYEQYF.

V and J are TRBV18 and TRBJ1-6, with a tentative D call TRBD1 (5 bases). The V and J ends lost 2 bases and 7 bases respectively, with 12 bases between them. CDR1 is KGHSH and CDR2 is LQKENI in the germline V gene. The CDR3 loop spans 15 amino acids. The CDR3 coding sequence is TGTGCCAGCTCACCAGGGGCAGGGAGGAATTCACCCCTCCACTTT. Its translation is CASSPGAGRNSPLHF. Combining the CDR3 with reference TRBV18 and TRBJ1-6 gives the whole variable domain NAGVMQNPRHLVRRRGQEARLRCSPMKGHSHVYWYRQLPEEGLKFMVYLQKENIIDESGMPKERFSAEFPKEGPSILRIQQVVRGDSAAYFCASSPGAGRNSPLHFGNGTRLTVT.

The J gene is TRBJ2-2, the V gene TRBV5-4; TRBD2 might be the D (6 bases). The germline gives CDR1 SGHNT, CDR2 YYREEE (reference sequence). This CDR3 is built from 16 residues. V was cut by 4 bases and J by 6 bases, with 19 bases left in between. Here the CDR3 DNA reads TGTGCCAGCAGCCCGCAGGTTGGGGGGTTGGCCGGGGAGCTGTTTTTT. Encoded protein: CASSPQVGGLAGELFF.

The chain links TRBV5-4 to TRBJ2-3; 12 bases agree with TRBD2. V lost 3 bases, J lost 3 bases, and 5 bases stayed unmatched. CDR3 length equals 16 residues. Germline V gene lookup returns CDR1 SGHNT and CDR2 YYREEE (reference sequence). The CDR3 nucleotides are TGTGCCAGCAGCTCTAGCGGGGGGGCCCGGACAGATACGCAGTATTTT. It encodes CASSSSGGARTDTQYF.

The V call is TRBV15, the J call TRBJ2-6; D unclear. The CDR3 runs to 16 residues. Trimming left V 3 bases short and J 0 bases short, with 9 bases between. Germline CDR1 is LNHNV and CDR2 is YYDKDF (reference sequence). The CDR3 DNA sequence: TGTGCCACCAGCAGGGCCATTAACTCTGGGGCCAACGTCCTGACTTTC. It translates to CATSRAINSGANVLTF.

The J gene is TRBJ2-7, the V gene TRBV29-1; tentative D call: TRBD1 (5 bases). The V and J ends lost 4 bases and 0 bases respectively, with 13 bases between them. This CDR3 region has 14 residues. The V gene's germline CDR1 is SQVTM and CDR2 ANQGSEA. The CDR3 reads CSVVGWGSSYEQYF. CDR3 coding DNA: TGCAGCGTTGTGGGGTGGGGCAGCTCCTACGAGCAGTACTTC.

The J gene is TRBJ2-4, the V gene TRBV5-6; D perhaps matches TRBD1 (6 bases). V gave up 3 bases and J gave up 2 bases, with 15 bases separating them. The CDR3 loop spans 16 amino acids. In germline, CDR1 is SGHDT, CDR2 YYEEEE. CDR3 protein: CASSSPGALSKNIQYF. The DNA of the CDR3 is TGTGCCAGCAGCTCTCCAGGGGCGCTGTCCAAAAACATTCAGTACTTC.

The chain combines TRBV7-2 with TRBJ1-2; 8 bases match TRBD1. Germline trimming cut 5 bases from V and 0 bases from J; bases unmatched to any gene: 8. Germline loops: CDR1 SGHTA, CDR2 FQGNSA. This CDR3 has 16 residues. The CDR3 coding sequence is TGTGCCAGCAGCCCCCAGGGACAGGAAGCTAACTATGGCTACACCTTC. Amino acids: CASSPQGQEANYGYTF.

This clone came up a few times. The rearrangement links TRBV18 to TRBJ2-7, with TRBD1 identical over 8 bases. The CDR3 length is 16 residues. Germline CDR1 is KGHSH and CDR2 is LQKENI. V shed 1 base and J 5 bases; nucleotides not matched to a gene: 10. CDR3 sequence (DNA): TGTGCCAGCTCACCACTGGGACAGGACTTTAGCCACGAGCAGTACTTC. This codes for CASSPLGQDFSHEQYF.

This clone was seen repeatedly, ten times or more. The chain recombines TRBV5-6 with TRBJ1-3; D is unclear. The CDR3 length is 16 residues. The germline V gene encodes CDR1 SGHDT and CDR2 YYEEEE. The germline V and J ends were trimmed by 4 bases and 0 bases, with 14 bases remaining between them. Written as DNA, the CDR3 is TGTGCCAGCAGCCCCCCAAACCCGAGCTCTGGAAACACCATATATTTT. This sequence encodes CASSPPNPSSGNTIYF.

The chain combines TRBV4-3 with TRBJ2-3, with D perhaps TRBD1 or TRBD2 (5 bases each). Germline CDR1 LGHNA, CDR2 YSLEER. Trimming removed 4 bases from V and 1 base from J, with 12 bases in between. The CDR3 is 15 residues long. In DNA form, the CDR3 reads TGCGCCAGCAGCCGTGGGGGATGGGGCACAGATACGCAGTATTTT. Translation gives CASSRGGWGTDTQYF.

The chain combines TRBV11-2 with TRBJ2-3; 9 nucleotides match TRBD2. This CDR3 spans 17 amino acids. J gave up 0 bases and V 4 bases, and 8 bases lay outside the gene matches. Germline V lookup: CDR1 SGHAT, CDR2 FQNNGV. The CDR3 loop is CASSSFGGGVSTDTQYF. The CDR3 region has the DNA TGTGCCAGCAGCTCCTTCGGCGGGGGGGTGAGCACAGATACGCAGTATTTT.

The gene calls are TRBV6-5 and TRBJ2-7; D is unresolved. Germline V gene data show CDR1 as MNHEY and CDR2 as SVGAGI. The CDR3 is 13 amino acids. V was cut by 6 bases and J by 3 bases, with 12 bases left in between. The CDR3 coding sequence is TGTGCCAGCAGCTCCCCCTCAATCTACGAGCAGTACTTC. Amino acid sequence: CASSSPSIYEQYF.

This chain links TRBV27 with TRBJ2-1; 7 positions match TRBD1. The V gene's germline CDR1 is MNHEY and CDR2 SMNVEV (reference sequence). This CDR3 has 15 residues. Unmatched junction bases numbered 3, after V lost 4 bases and J lost 0 bases. CDR3 nucleotide sequence: TGTGCCAGCAGTTCCCGGGACAGCTCCTACAATGAGCAGTTCTTC. Its protein product is CASSSRDSSYNEQFF.

The chain is built from TRBV9 and TRBJ2-7; D unresolved. CDR1 and CDR2 (germline): SGDLS, YYNGEE. With 0 bases removed from V and 2 bases from J, the gap between germline ends came to 9 bases. This CDR3 spans 14 amino acids. CDR3 nucleotide sequence: TGTGCCAGCAGCGTAGAGTACGCGACCTACGAGCAGTACTTC. Translated: CASSVEYATYEQYF.

The CDR3 DNA reads as TGTGCCAGCAGCTTAATGCACGAGCAGTACTTC. Translation gives CASSLMHEQYF. This chain joins TRBV13 and TRBJ2-7; D remains ambiguous. Between the trimmed V and J ends, which lost 2 bases and 5 bases, there was a span of 4 bases. Per germline, CDR1 PRHDT and CDR2 FYEKMQ (reference sequence). This CDR3 contains 11 residues. Combining the CDR3 with reference TRBV13 and TRBJ2-7 gives the whole variable domain AAGVIQSPRHLIKEKRETATLKCYPIPRHDTVYWYQQGPGQDPQFLISFYEKMQSDKGSIPDRFSAQQFSDYHSELNMSSLELGDSALYFCASSLMHEQYFGPGTRLTVT.

The chain recombines TRBV28 with TRBJ2-7, with TRBD1 matching 7 bases. Germline-derived CDR1 and CDR2 are MDHEN and SYDVKM. The V gene end was trimmed by 7 bases and the J gene end by 7 bases; junction bases not matched to a gene: 13. The CDR3 has 14 residues. The CDR3 DNA sequence: TGTGCCAGCATGAGAACCGGGACAGAGAGGGAGCAGTACTTC. Translated: CASMRTGTEREQYF.

The V and J genes are TRBV6-5 and TRBJ2-2, with D perhaps TRBD2 (6 bases). Germline-derived CDR1 and CDR2 are MNHEY and SVGAGI. With 7 bases removed from V and 4 bases from J, the gap between germline ends came to 13 bases. This CDR3 region has 14 residues. The DNA of the CDR3 is TGTGCCAGCAATTCTGGGGGGTTCACCGGGGAGCTGTTTTTT. It yields the protein CASNSGGFTGELFF.

This chain connects TRBV5-4 to TRBJ1-2; 8 bases are a match to TRBD1. Trimming cost V 0 bases and J 2 bases; bases outside gene matches: 6. CDR3 length: 16 residues. Germline-derived CDR1 and CDR2 are SGHNT and YYREEE (reference sequence). DNA of the CDR3: TGTGCCAGCAGCTTGGGGCAGGGGGCGCAGAACTATGGCTACACCTTC. Translated, it gives CASSLGQGAQNYGYTF.

The V call is TRBV5-4, the J call TRBJ2-2, with 9 bases lining up with TRBD2. Germline V gene sequence: CDR1 SGHNT, CDR2 YYREEE (reference sequence). The V segment lost 5 bases and the J segment 6 bases; nucleotides outside the gene matches: 8. The CDR3 covers 15 residues. The chain's CDR3 is CASSYPGLAAGELFF. The CDR3 nucleotides read TGTGCCAGCAGTTATCCGGGACTAGCCGCCGGGGAGCTGTTTTTT.

This sequence joins TRBV6-6 and TRBJ1-1; no definite D call. Germline V lookup: CDR1 MNHNY, CDR2 SVGAGI (reference sequence). The germline V and J ends were trimmed by 6 bases and 4 bases, with 9 bases remaining between them. The CDR3 is made up of 12 amino acids. In DNA, the CDR3 is TGTGCCAGCAGCCTATTGGGCACTGAAGCTTTCTTT. Its protein is CASSLLGTEAFF.

This clone was recorded many times. The chain employs TRBV12-5 and TRBJ2-1; D perhaps matches TRBD1 (6 bases). The ends were cut back, 3 bases at V and 5 bases at J, with 14 bases in the middle. CDR3 length: 15 residues. The V gene's germline CDR1 is LGHNT and CDR2 FRNRAP. The CDR3 reads CASGLGDTRNNEQFF. The CDR3 bases are TGTGCTAGTGGTTTAGGGGACACCAGAAACAATGAGCAGTTCTTC. Complete variable domain (other parts from reference TRBV12-5 and TRBJ2-1): DARVTQTPRHKVTEMGQEVTMRCQPILGHNTVFWYRQTMMQGLELLAYFRNRAPLDDSGMPKDRFSAEMPDATLATLKIQPSEPRDSAVYFCASGLGDTRNNEQFFGPGTRLTVL.

The chain links TRBV2 to TRBJ1-6; 11 bases match TRBD1. The germline V gene has CDR1 SNHLY and CDR2 FYNNEI. The J segment lost 10 bases and the V segment lost 3 bases, leaving 5 bases of the junction unmatched. The CDR3 totals 15 residues. The CDR3 DNA reads as TGTGCCAGCAGTGACCGGGACAGGGGGAGATCACCCCTCCACTTT. This translates into CASSDRDRGRSPLHF.

This clone was observed a handful of times. CDR3 coding DNA: TGTGCCAGTGGTGGACATCTGGAAGCTGGCTACACCTTC. This codes for CASGGHLEAGYTF. The genes are TRBV19 and TRBJ1-2; tentatively, D is TRBD1 (5 bases). There are 13 residues in the CDR3. Germline-derived CDR1 and CDR2 are LNHDA and SQIVND (reference sequence). The V gene lost 8 bases and the J gene lost 7 bases, with 17 bases spanning the gap.

The rearrangement uses TRBV2 and TRBJ2-4; tentatively, D is TRBD2 (6 bases). Germline V CDR1 and CDR2: SNHLY, FYNNEI. The CDR3 runs 16 residues. The V and J ends lost 4 bases and 1 base respectively, with 14 bases between them. CDR3 coding DNA: TGTGCCAGCAGTGTGGGGGGAAGTAGGGCCAAAAACATTCAGTACTTC. Protein sequence: CASSVGGSRAKNIQYF.

CDR3 region: CASSIGRGRTEAFF. Written as DNA, the CDR3 is TGTGCCAGTAGTATAGGCAGAGGAAGGACTGAAGCTTTCTTT. The gene calls are TRBV19 and TRBJ1-1; no clear D. CDR1 is LNHDA, CDR2 SQIVND, per germline (reference sequence). The CDR3 length is 14 residues. Deletions cut 1 base from V and 5 bases from J, with 11 bases between. The whole variable domain, remainder taken from reference TRBV19 and TRBJ1-1, is DGGITQSPKYLFRKEGQNVTLSCEQNLNHDAMYWYRQDPGQGLRLIYYSQIVNDFQKGDIAEGYSVSREKKESFPLTVTSAQKNPTAFYLCASSIGRGRTEAFFGQGTRLTVV.

This clone was seen a single time. This chain uses TRBV4-3 with TRBJ1-5; TRBD1 agrees at 7 bases. This CDR3 has 16 residues. J was trimmed by 4 bases and V by 0 bases; bases with no gene match: 6. Looked up from germline, CDR1 is LGHNA and CDR2 is YSLEER. CDR3 nucleotides: TGCGCCAGCAGCCAAGATTCGGGCAGGGGGAATCAGCCCCAGCATTTT. Translating gives CASSQDSGRGNQPQHF.